This entry lists 14 T cell receptor beta chains sequenced from one sample in a study of cytomegalovirus exposure and HLA in healthy donors. Vbeta (60) and Jbeta (13) primers were used in the PCR. Libraries were prepared by immunoSEQ multiplex PCR; TCRdb keeps only in-frame clonotypes and omits some of them. There are 95,000 to 100,000 clones in the sample; 65% to 80% occur only once, and about 10% lies in the top ten. The source material was PBMCs. These receptors all come from a man in his fifties in good health and CMV-seronegative.

The chain joins TRBV4-2 to TRBJ1-3; 7 nucleotides line up with TRBD1. CDR1 is LGHNA, CDR2 YNFKEQ, per germline. CDR3 length equals 16 residues. With V trimmed by 1 base and J by 0 bases, 3 bases remained unmatched. The DNA of the CDR3 is TGTGCCAGCAGCCAAGTGGGACAGAGCTCTGGAAACACCATATATTTT. Protein sequence: CASSQVGQSSGNTIYF.

V gene TRBV30 combines with J gene TRBJ2-7; possible D gene TRBD2, 6 bases. CDR1 and CDR2 from the germline V gene are GTSNPN and SVGIG (reference sequence). The CDR3 has 14 amino acids. V lost 0 bases and J lost 7, with 16 bases in between. The CDR3 bases are TGTGCCTGGAGTGTCACCGGGGGAGAGGGGGAGCAGTACTTC. This encodes CAWSVTGGEGEQYF.

The chain is built from TRBV11-1 and TRBJ2-7; 8 nucleotides match TRBD2. V trimming: 3 bases; J trimming: 7 bases; junction bases outside the gene matches: 11. This CDR3 spans 15 amino acids. CDR1 is SGHAT and CDR2 is FQDESV in the germline V gene (reference sequence). The CDR3 loop reads CASSFKAGARGEQYF. CDR3 bases: TGTGCCAGCAGCTTCAAAGCGGGAGCAAGGGGAGAGCAGTACTTC.

This chain joins TRBV9 and TRBJ1-2, with 9 bases identical to TRBD1. This CDR3 is built from 19 residues. Germline CDR1 is SGDLS and CDR2 is YYNGEE. V shed 4 bases and J 4 bases; nucleotides not matched to a gene: 20. The CDR3 DNA sequence: TGTGCCAGCAGCCCCCGGCCCCTGAGGACAGGGGAGGAGGGCTATGGCTACACCTTC. Translated: CASSPRPLRTGEEGYGYTF.

This clone was seen a handful of times. This chain connects TRBV5-6 to TRBJ2-3, with D possibly TRBD1 on 7 matching bases. The CDR3 contains 13 residues. Germline-derived CDR1 and CDR2 are SGHDT and YYEEEE. V dropped 5 bases and J dropped 5 bases, with 12 bases sitting between them. The CDR3 is CASRTRGVDTQYF. The CDR3 nucleotides are TGTGCCAGCAGGACCAGGGGGGTAGATACGCAGTATTTT.

The CDR3, as DNA: TGTGCCAGCAGCTTAGGGGCCCGAGAGACCCAGTACTTC. Amino acids: CASSLGARETQYF. The J gene is TRBJ2-5, the V gene TRBV7-2; no clear D gene. The CDR3 is 13 amino acids. The V end was cut by 1 base, the J end by 4 bases, with 7 bases between. In germline, CDR1 is SGHTA, CDR2 FQGNSA.

This chain connects TRBV15 to TRBJ2-1, with 13 bases fitting TRBD2. Germline CDR1 is LNHNV and CDR2 is YYDKDF (reference sequence). J lost 2 bases, V lost 0 bases, and 7 bases had no gene match. The CDR3 is 19 residues long. Here the CDR3 reads CATSRERKGLAGPYNEQFF. CDR3 bases: TGTGCCACCAGCAGAGAACGGAAGGGACTAGCGGGGCCCTACAATGAGCAGTTCTTC.

With regard to this clone: The same CDR3 can be traced to other DNA sequences in this sample. The gene calls are TRBV28 and TRBJ2-5; D not resolved. V lost 3 bases and J lost 5, with 7 bases in between. The germline gives CDR1 MDHEN, CDR2 SYDVKM. CDR3 size: 12 residues. DNA of the CDR3: TGTGCCAGCAGTTTTTATCGGGAGACCCAGTACTTC. Protein sequence: CASSFYRETQYF.

CDR3 nucleotide sequence: TGCGCCAGCAGCGTGCGAGGCGAAGAAGCTTTCTTT. This translates into CASSVRGEEAFF. J is TRBJ1-1 and V is TRBV5-1; D unclear. The germline V and J ends were trimmed by 4 bases and 8 bases, with 12 bases remaining between them. CDR1 and CDR2 from the germline V gene are SGHRS and YFSETQ. The CDR3 sequence is 12 residues long. The entire variable domain, with the rest obtained from reference TRBV5-1 and TRBJ1-1, is as follows: KAGVTQTPRYLIKTRGQQVTLSCSPISGHRSVSWYQQTPGQGLQFLFEYFSETQRNKGNFPGRFSGRQFSNSRSEMNVSTLELGDSALYLCASSVRGEEAFFGQGTRLTVV.

As to this clone: Sequence at one end of the junction differs from germline and may be a read error. V gene TRBV7-9 combines with J gene TRBJ2-2; D gene ambiguous. The CDR3 is 12 residues long. The germline CDR1 and CDR2 sequences are SEHNR and FQNEAQ (reference sequence). CDR3 protein: CSSSLAAGELFF. CDR3 in DNA: TGTTCCAGCAGTTTAGCCGCCGGGGAGCTGTTTTTT.

This clone was seen more than once but under ten times. V usage is TRBV7-9 and J usage is TRBJ2-7; the match to TRBD2 covers 11 bases. The V gene end was trimmed by 4 bases and the J gene end by 2 bases; junction bases not matched to a gene: 13. The germline gives CDR1 SEHNR, CDR2 FQNEAQ (reference sequence). The length of the CDR3 is 18 residues. The DNA of the CDR3 is TGTGCCAGCAGCTCAACACAAACGACTAGCGGGATAGCCTACGAGCAGTACTTC. This translates into CASSSTQTTSGIAYEQYF.

J is TRBJ1-1 and V is TRBV28; TRBD1 agrees at 9 bases. Trimming took 2 bases from V and 7 from J; bases not matched to a gene: 11. The CDR3 contains 16 residues. Germline V gene data show CDR1 as MDHEN and CDR2 as SYDVKM. CDR3 amino acids: CASSLPLQGAVGEAFF. CDR3 in DNA: TGTGCCAGCAGTTTACCTCTACAGGGGGCCGTTGGTGAAGCTTTCTTT.

This clone was seen a handful of times. The chain is built from TRBV4-3 and TRBJ2-2; D is undetermined. Germline V gene sequence: CDR1 LGHNA, CDR2 YSLEER. This CDR3 has 13 residues. Trimming took off 2 bases at V and 6 bases at J, with 7 bases between the two ends. In DNA form, the CDR3 reads TGCGCCAGCAGCCAAATGATAGCCGGGGAGCTGTTTTTT. This sequence encodes CASSQMIAGELFF.

This chain connects TRBV28 to TRBJ1-4; D is perhaps TRBD1 (5 bases). V dropped 8 bases and J dropped 5 bases, with 9 bases sitting between them. This CDR3 has 12 residues. Germline V gives CDR1 MDHEN, CDR2 SYDVKM. The CDR3 spells CASGAENEKLFF. The CDR3 DNA is TGTGCCAGCGGGGCCGAGAATGAAAAACTGTTTTTT. Together with reference TRBV28 and TRBJ1-4, the CDR3 gives the full variable domain: DVKVTQSSRYLVKRTGEKVFLECVQDMDHENMFWYRQDPGLGLRLIYFSYDVKMKEKGDIPEGYSVSREKKERFSLILESASTNQTSMYLCASGAENEKLFFGSGTQLSVL.